Following are 6 T cell receptor beta chains from one sample sequenced in a study of T cell repertoires and HLA-DP antigens (dated by TCRdb to between 2018 and 2020). Their antigens are not known. The receptor library was made with the immunoSEQ multiplex PCR assay. TCRdb carries this immuneACCESS record with in-frame sequences only. Its versions omit some clonotypes, under half of them owing to an unresolved V gene in the studies checked, with the rest unexplained. The sample data list 90,000 to 130,000 clones, and 92% of these were observed just once. The ten top clones hold around 0.3% of the sample. Sequenced: CD4+ T cells from PBMCs. Receptors originate from a woman between 18 and 29 years old in good health and CMV-seronegative.

The chain is built from TRBV18 and TRBJ2-2, with 9 bases aligning to TRBD2. The CDR3 spans 16 residues. CDR1 and CDR2 (germline): KGHSH, LQKENI. V lost 6 bases to trimming and J lost 1 base; unmatched junction nucleotides: 6. The CDR3, as DNA: TGTGCCAGCTCTAGAAGCGGGGGGCAGAACACCGGGGAGCTGTTTTTT. Translation: CASSRSGGQNTGELFF.

V gene TRBV19 combines with J gene TRBJ1-1; the D gene is possibly TRBD1 (5 bases). Germline V lookup: CDR1 LNHDA, CDR2 SQIVND (reference sequence). The CDR3 spans 14 residues. V lost 7 bases to trimming and J lost 3 bases, with 15 bases between them. CDR3 loop: CASTQIPGDTEAFF. The CDR3 bases are TGTGCCAGTACGCAGATCCCGGGGGACACTGAAGCTTTCTTT.

In this sample, this clone turned up once. The gene calls are TRBV27 and TRBJ1-2, with 7 bases aligning to TRBD1. This CDR3 has 20 residues. Trimming took 7 bases from V and 0 from J; bases not matched to a gene: 23. Germline V CDR1 and CDR2: MNHEY, SMNVEV (reference sequence). The CDR3 loop reads CASTAVHRGLFFSANYGYTF. CDR3 nucleotide sequence: TGTGCCAGCACAGCGGTCCACAGGGGCCTTTTCTTTTCTGCTAACTATGGCTACACCTTC.

This chain links TRBV9 with TRBJ2-2; maybe TRBD2 (6 bases). Per germline, CDR1 SGDLS and CDR2 YYNGEE. Trimming took off 0 bases at V and 2 bases at J, with 11 bases between the two ends. The CDR3 totals 16 residues. The CDR3 loop is CASSVGAGPNTGELFF. The DNA of the CDR3 is TGTGCCAGCAGCGTAGGGGCGGGACCCAACACCGGGGAGCTGTTTTTT.

The gene calls are TRBV5-1 and TRBJ2-5; D remains ambiguous. The DNA end favors TRBJ2-7, so the J call may be wrong. The CDR3 runs to 16 residues. The germline V gene has CDR1 SGHRS and CDR2 YFSETQ. CDR3 protein: CASSTDPKVVSYEQYF. The CDR3 DNA reads as TGCGCCAGCAGCACGGATCCTAAAGTAGTCTCCTACGAGCAGTACTTC.

The sample holds one count of this clone. The rearrangement links TRBV2 to TRBJ1-4, with D hard to call. CDR3 length equals 14 residues. The germline V gene has CDR1 SNHLY and CDR2 FYNNEI. Trimming shortened V by 3 bases and J by 8 bases, and 13 bases separated the two germline ends. The CDR3 DNA follows: TGTGCCAGCAGTGAGGAGGCGCTGGGGGAAAAACTGTTTTTT. Encoded protein: CASSEEALGEKLFF.